Listed below are T cell receptor beta chains from one sample, sequenced in a study of CD8 T cells in Susac syndrome. A single record per CDR3 protein comes from TCRdb applying MiXCR to the immunoSEQ multiplex PCR reads. This table has under 200,000 distinct CDR3 sequences, 85% to 95% appearing once. The sample was CD4+ T cells from PBMCs. These receptors were collected from a human donor in good health. Each CDR3 is given with its conserved first and last residue.

J	V	CDR3
TRBJ2-2	TRBV3-1	CATWTSGKAGELFF
TRBJ1-2	TRBV18	CASSQGGTGAGYGYTF
TRBJ2-3	TRBV7-2	CASSLGGLAQYF
TRBJ2-6	TRBV29-1	CSVEAPGPTSGANVLTF
TRBJ2-5	TRBV29-1	CSVFSSGETQYF
TRBJ1-6	TRBV4-1	CASSQINSPLHF
TRBJ2-3	TRBV7-8	CASSLGASGRDTQYF
TRBJ2-6	TRBV29-1	CSVTDSGANVLTF
TRBJ2-5	TRBV7-6	CASSLSQRETQYF
TRBJ1-5	TRBV18	CASTRGGSNQPQHF
TRBJ2-1	TRBV27	CASSARQGWEQFF
TRBJ1-2	TRBV7-2	CASSLSPVGYGYTF
TRBJ2-2	TRBV12-3/TRBV12-4	CASSFRDRVRTGELFF
TRBJ2-1	TRBV29-1	CSVATGTENEQFF
TRBJ1-2	TRBV12-3/TRBV12-4	CASSQDGTYGYTF
TRBJ2-5	TRBV20-1	CSARMVGQETQYF
TRBJ2-1	TRBV29-1	CSGTMGPGNEQFF
TRBJ2-4	TRBV7-9	CASSSGQGNIQYF
TRBJ1-2	TRBV30	CAWSVLRSQPGGYTF
TRBJ2-4	TRBV3-1	CASSQGSTSGRAGIQYF